This entry lists 2 T cell receptor beta chains sequenced from one sample in a study of beta chain features in type 1 diabetes. Study outcomes and limitations: Moderately but significantly shorter TCRB CDR3s were found in Type 1 diabetes patients in all four CD4+ subsets.

Sequencing targeted expressed TCRB transcripts, as all isolated RNA had been reverse transcribed. The method was immunoSEQ multiplex PCR; TCRdb's version includes in-frame clones alone and lacks a portion of them. Found here are about 160,000 clones, 8% to 8.5% of them singletons; the top ten hold around 0.5%. For these TCRs, the target antigens are not known. What was sequenced was central memory CD4+ T cells from blood. Receptors were obtained from a woman younger than 35 with type 1 diabetes.

The sample holds many counts of this clone. This chain uses TRBV18 with TRBJ2-7; D is undetermined. The CDR3 totals 13 residues. V shed 6 bases and J shed 1 base, with 10 bases lying between them. The germline V gene encodes CDR1 KGHSH and CDR2 LQKENI. CDR3 in DNA: TGTGCCAGCTCCCGTGTTACATCCTACGAGCAGTACTTC. It translates to CASSRVTSYEQYF.

This chain uses TRBV5-1 with TRBJ2-3, with a tentative D call TRBD1 (5 bases). CDR3 length: 15 residues. The ends were cut back, 4 bases at V and 4 bases at J, with 16 bases in the middle. The germline V gene encodes CDR1 SGHRS and CDR2 YFSETQ. CDR3: CASSAQGHGPDTQYF. In DNA, the CDR3 is TGCGCCAGCAGCGCCCAGGGTCATGGTCCAGATACGCAGTATTTT.